A selection of T cell receptor beta chains follows, all from one sample in a study of blood T cell repertoires in COVID-19. Clones were read by immunoSEQ multiplex PCR, and TCRdb kept only the in-frame ones, dropping some. The table has about 62,000 clones, around four fifths seen once. Sequenced input: peripheral blood. These receptors all come from a human donor in a cohort sampled during active COVID-19. CDR3s include the opening cysteine and the closing phenylalanine or tryptophan. Each record gives: clone size, D gene, V gene, J gene, CDR3 protein, CDR3 DNA. A D gene is named only where the DNA matches it firmly. Only some rows state a clone size, as once, few, many or a class for expanded clones.

abundance: .; d_gene: .; v_gene: TRBV6-5; j_gene: TRBJ1-2; CDR3aa: CASSYQTGFYGYTF; CDR3nt: TGTGCCAGCAGTTACCAGACAGGTTTCTATGGCTACACCTTC
abundance: .; d_gene: .; v_gene: TRBV11-2; j_gene: TRBJ1-4; CDR3aa: CASSPTGWEKLFF; CDR3nt: TGTGCCAGCAGCCCGACGGGGTGGGAAAAACTGTTTTTT
abundance: .; d_gene: TRBD2; v_gene: TRBV5-4; j_gene: TRBJ2-5; CDR3aa: CASSLAGLAAQETQYF; CDR3nt: TGTGCCAGCAGCTTGGCAGGACTAGCGGCTCAAGAGACCCAGTACTTC
abundance: .; d_gene: TRBD1; v_gene: TRBV2; j_gene: TRBJ1-4; CDR3aa: CASRDRGNEKLFF; CDR3nt: TGTGCCAGCAGGGACAGGGGGAACGAAAAACTGTTTTTT
abundance: .; d_gene: TRBD2; v_gene: TRBV11-2; j_gene: TRBJ2-5; CDR3aa: CASSSPAGATLGETQYF; CDR3nt: TGTGCCAGCAGCTCCCCAGCGGGGGCCACCCTCGGAGAGACCCAGTACTTC
abundance: .; d_gene: TRBD1; v_gene: TRBV18; j_gene: TRBJ1-5; CDR3aa: CASSPERSGGGGQPQHF; CDR3nt: TGTGCCAGCTCCCCCGAGAGATCAGGGGGCGGGGGTCAGCCCCAGCATTTT
abundance: .; d_gene: .; v_gene: TRBV5-1; j_gene: TRBJ1-3; CDR3aa: CASSLAWGDGNTIYF; CDR3nt: TGCGCCAGCAGCTTGGCTTGGGGGGATGGAAACACCATATATTTT
abundance: .; d_gene: .; v_gene: TRBV11-2; j_gene: TRBJ2-2; CDR3aa: CASSFAAGELFF; CDR3nt: TGTGCCAGCAGCTTTGCGGCCGGGGAGCTGTTTTTT
abundance: .; d_gene: TRBD1; v_gene: TRBV18; j_gene: TRBJ1-2; CDR3aa: CASSRDRWEDTF; CDR3nt: TGTGCCAGCTCACGGGACAGATGGGAGGACACCTTC
abundance: .; d_gene: .; v_gene: TRBV6-5; j_gene: TRBJ2-3; CDR3aa: CATKGLIGSTDTQYF; CDR3nt: TGTGCCACCAAGGGGTTGATTGGGAGCACAGATACGCAGTATTTT
abundance: .; d_gene: .; v_gene: TRBV7-2; j_gene: TRBJ2-3; CDR3aa: CASGRRADTQYF; CDR3nt: TGTGCCAGCGGTCGGAGGGCAGATACGCAGTATTTT
abundance: .; d_gene: .; v_gene: TRBV2; j_gene: TRBJ1-5; CDR3aa: CASAGGNQPQHF; CDR3nt: TGTGCCAGCGCGGGGGGCAATCAGCCCCAGCATTTT
abundance: .; d_gene: .; v_gene: TRBV29-1; j_gene: TRBJ1-4; CDR3aa: CSVGRGNEKLFF; CDR3nt: TGCAGCGTCGGACGGGGGAATGAAAAACTGTTTTTT
abundance: .; d_gene: .; v_gene: TRBV7-8; j_gene: TRBJ2-7; CDR3aa: CASSLIQGYEQYF; CDR3nt: TGTGCCAGCAGCTTAATACAGGGATACGAGCAGTACTTC
abundance: .; d_gene: .; v_gene: TRBV6-5; j_gene: TRBJ2-7; CDR3aa: CASAGRGVPYEQYF; CDR3nt: TGTGCCAGCGCCGGCAGAGGCGTACCCTACGAGCAGTACTTC
abundance: .; d_gene: .; v_gene: TRBV5-3; j_gene: TRBJ2-6; CDR3aa: CARSFGRPGANVLTF; CDR3nt: TGTGCCAGAAGCTTCGGGAGACCTGGGGCCAACGTCCTGACTTTC
abundance: .; d_gene: TRBD1; v_gene: TRBV10-3; j_gene: TRBJ2-7; CDR3aa: CAISDSGTGFSYEQYF; CDR3nt: TGTGCCATCAGTGATTCCGGGACAGGGTTCTCCTACGAGCAGTACTTC
abundance: .; d_gene: .; v_gene: TRBV10-1; j_gene: TRBJ2-5; CDR3aa: CASSETAQETQYF; CDR3nt: TGCGCCAGCAGTGAGACAGCTCAAGAGACCCAGTACTTC
abundance: few; d_gene: .; v_gene: TRBV29-1; j_gene: TRBJ2-7; CDR3aa: CSVTRGFEQYF; CDR3nt: TGCAGCGTTACCCGGGGTTTCGAGCAGTACTTC
abundance: .; d_gene: TRBD2; v_gene: TRBV9; j_gene: TRBJ2-3; CDR3aa: CASSPRLADTQYF; CDR3nt: TGTGCCAGCAGCCCCCGACTAGCGGATACGCAGTATTTT
abundance: .; d_gene: TRBD2; v_gene: TRBV6-5; j_gene: TRBJ2-5; CDR3aa: CASRPGLAEETQYF; CDR3nt: TGTGCCAGCAGGCCTGGACTAGCGGAAGAGACCCAGTACTTC
abundance: few; d_gene: TRBD1; v_gene: TRBV2; j_gene: TRBJ2-2; CDR3aa: CASGQGIARPDTGELFF; CDR3nt: TGTGCCAGCGGACAGGGGATCGCGAGGCCCGACACCGGGGAGCTGTTTTTT
abundance: .; d_gene: .; v_gene: TRBV7-9; j_gene: TRBJ2-5; CDR3aa: CASSPTNQETQYF; CDR3nt: TGTGCCAGCAGCCCGACTAACCAAGAGACCCAGTACTTC
abundance: once; d_gene: TRBD2; v_gene: TRBV28; j_gene: TRBJ2-7; CDR3aa: CASSYLLGSGGSPSYEQYF; CDR3nt: TGTGCCAGCAGCTACCTGTTAGGTAGCGGGGGATCTCCCTCCTACGAGCAGTACTTC
abundance: .; d_gene: .; v_gene: TRBV25-1; j_gene: TRBJ1-5; CDR3aa: CASSEFEGQPQHF; CDR3nt: TGTGCCAGCAGTGAATTCGAGGGCCAGCCCCAGCATTTT
abundance: .; d_gene: .; v_gene: TRBV19; j_gene: TRBJ1-1; CDR3aa: CASRWTAMNTEAFF; CDR3nt: TGTGCCAGTAGATGGACAGCCATGAACACTGAAGCTTTCTTT